This T cell receptor beta chain was captured in a study of cytomegalovirus exposure and HLA in healthy donors. Overall study results and limits: CMV antigen specificity of a few CMV-associated chains was confirmed in vitro.

Concerning this clone: The antigen remains undetermined.

The CDR3 has 15 amino acids. With 5 bases removed from V and 3 bases from J, the gap between germline ends came to 15 bases. Per the germline V gene, CDR1 is MNHEY and CDR2 is SMNVEV (reference sequence). The method was immunoSEQ multiplex PCR; TCRdb's version includes in-frame clones alone and lacks a portion of them. The sample lists about 140,000 clones; around nine tenths were seen once. The chain carries TRBV27 and TRBJ2-3, with TRBD2 as a possible D gene (6 bases). The receptor was isolated from a man aged 18 to 35 in good health and CMV-seropositive. Source material: PBMCs. The CDR3 DNA reads as TGTGCCAGCAGTGGGGTTGCGGGGCAGACAGATACGCAGTATTTT. Translation: CASSGVAGQTDTQYF.